The sequence of this T cell receptor (beta chain) was determined in a study of shared clonotypes between healthy human individuals. General study findings and limits: Rarefaction exposed incomplete sorted-subset sequencing despite large depth.

With regard to this clone: Its antigen is unidentified.

The CDR3 loop spans 14 amino acids. Germline CDR1 KGHSH, CDR2 LQKENI. Losses at the gene ends were 3 bases for V and 5 bases for J; bases not matched to a gene: 1. An even split of each subset's genomic DNA across several immunoSEQ plates was performed. Clones were read by immunoSEQ multiplex PCR, and TCRdb kept only the in-frame ones, dropping some. The sample lists over a million clones; roughly 97% were seen once. The sequence came from a man aged 25-45 years in good health. The V gene is TRBV18, the J gene TRBJ1-5; 10 nucleotides line up with TRBD1. Sequenced: naive CD4+ T cells sorted from blood. As to subset: CD45RA+ positively selected. CDR3 in DNA: TGTGCCAGCTCACCGGGACAGGGGTATCAGCCCCAGCATTTT. This gives the protein CASSPGQGYQPQHF.